This TCR beta chain appears in the sequencing data of a study of T-cell memory formation after mild COVID-19. General study results and limits: Some SARS-CoV-2-responding clones were already detected in memory before infection.

Trimming stripped 1 base from V and 1 base from J, with 13 bases between. This CDR3 is 16 amino acids long. CDR1 is SGHVS and CDR2 is FNYEAQ in the germline V gene. This clonotype appeared a few times. The target antigen is unknown. TCRdb re-derived calls from the 5' RACE reads in MiXCR, one entry per CDR3 protein. Here the sample spans approximately 52,000 distinct CDR3 sequences, around 10% being singletons. The TCR comes from an adult woman who had mild COVID-19 (a few samples of this study predate the infection). Cell type and time point are not known. The chain employs TRBV7-6 and TRBJ2-5; a weak D match, TRBD2 (5 bases). Sequencing used PBMCs or a T cell subset sorted from them (not recorded which). The CDR3 nucleotides are TGTGCCAGCAGCTTAGAAGTCACGGGGTTCCAAGAGACCCAGTACTTC. It specifies CASSLEVTGFQETQYF.